This is a list of T cell receptor beta chains from one sample in a study of T cells after yellow fever vaccination. Using its own MiXCR run on the 5' RACE reads, TCRdb lists one record per CDR3 protein. The sample shows about 220,000 distinct CDR3 sequences, 3.2% of them seen only once. The sample consisted of CD4+ T cells sorted from PBMCs, taken 10 days after the yellow fever booster vaccination. All receptors derive from a man in his late teens or twenties who received the YFV17D yellow fever vaccine. Both conserved end residues are part of each CDR3. D genes are given only for firm matches. For some rows the clone size is stated as once, few or many, or as a class when expanded; others skip it.

len: 16
d_gene: NA
v_gene: TRBV10-3
j_gene: TRBJ2-7
abundance: NA
CDR3aa: CAISESIGKSSYEQYF
CDR3nt: TGTGCCATCAGTGAGTCGATCGGAAAAAGCTCCTACGAGCAGTACTTC

len: 13
d_gene: NA
v_gene: TRBV12-3/TRBV12-4
j_gene: TRBJ1-5
abundance: many
CDR3aa: CASSFDRNQPQHF
CDR3nt: TGTGCCAGCAGTTTCGATCGCAATCAGCCCCAGCATTTT

len: 16
d_gene: NA
v_gene: TRBV15
j_gene: TRBJ2-2
abundance: many
CDR3aa: CATSVTGARGTGELFF
CDR3nt: TGTGCCACCAGCGTTACAGGGGCCCGGGGGACCGGGGAGCTGTTTTTT

len: 14
d_gene: NA
v_gene: TRBV4-3
j_gene: TRBJ1-1
abundance: NA
CDR3aa: CASSQDKWVAEAFF
CDR3nt: TGCGCCAGCAGCCAAGATAAGTGGGTAGCTGAAGCTTTCTTT

len: 16
d_gene: NA
v_gene: TRBV5-1
j_gene: TRBJ2-1
abundance: few
CDR3aa: CASSYQLAPTYNEQFF
CDR3nt: TGCGCCAGCAGCTACCAGTTAGCGCCCACCTACAATGAGCAGTTCTTC

len: 14
d_gene: TRBD1
v_gene: TRBV5-1
j_gene: TRBJ2-3
abundance: many
CDR3aa: CASSQGQGADTQYF
CDR3nt: TGCGCCAGCAGCCAGGGACAGGGGGCTGATACGCAGTATTTT

len: 14
d_gene: NA
v_gene: TRBV7-9
j_gene: TRBJ2-5
abundance: few
CDR3aa: CASSLSTSRETQYF
CDR3nt: TGTGCCAGCAGCTTATCTACGAGTCGAGAGACCCAGTACTTC

len: 12
d_gene: NA
v_gene: TRBV10-2
j_gene: TRBJ1-1
abundance: few
CDR3aa: CASSDLQGEAFF
CDR3nt: TGCGCCAGCAGTGACCTACAGGGTGAAGCTTTCTTT

len: 12
d_gene: TRBD2
v_gene: TRBV30
j_gene: TRBJ2-1
abundance: few
CDR3aa: CAWGRRGDEQFF
CDR3nt: TGTGCCTGGGGTCGCCGGGGGGATGAGCAGTTCTTC

len: 11
d_gene: NA
v_gene: TRBV20-1
j_gene: TRBJ1-5
abundance: many
CDR3aa: CSASRNQPQHF
CDR3nt: TGCAGTGCTAGCAGAAATCAGCCCCAGCATTTT

len: 14
d_gene: TRBD1
v_gene: TRBV6-5
j_gene: TRBJ2-7
abundance: few
CDR3aa: CASSRTGGLYEQYF
CDR3nt: TGTGCCAGCAGTCGGACAGGGGGATTATACGAGCAGTACTTC

len: 12
d_gene: NA
v_gene: TRBV11-3
j_gene: TRBJ2-2
abundance: NA
CDR3aa: CASSLGDGELFF
CDR3nt: TGTGCCAGCAGCCTAGGGGACGGGGAGCTGTTTTTT

len: 13
d_gene: NA
v_gene: TRBV6-5
j_gene: TRBJ1-2
abundance: many
CDR3aa: CASSLSQGFGYTF
CDR3nt: TGTGCCAGCAGCCTCTCACAGGGCTTCGGCTACACCTTC

len: 15
d_gene: TRBD1
v_gene: TRBV5-1
j_gene: TRBJ1-1
abundance: NA
CDR3aa: CASTGTGNSDTEAFF
CDR3nt: TGCGCCAGCACGGGGACAGGGAATTCTGACACTGAAGCTTTCTTT

len: 15
d_gene: NA
v_gene: TRBV27
j_gene: TRBJ2-5
abundance: many
CDR3aa: CASSPLRGRGETQYF
CDR3nt: TGTGCCAGCAGTCCGCTCCGGGGGCGAGGAGAGACCCAGTACTTC

len: 14
d_gene: NA
v_gene: TRBV5-1
j_gene: TRBJ2-1
abundance: NA
CDR3aa: CASRTASAYNEQFF
CDR3nt: TGCGCCAGCAGGACGGCCTCGGCCTACAATGAGCAGTTCTTC

len: 12
d_gene: NA
v_gene: TRBV5-1
j_gene: TRBJ2-3
abundance: few
CDR3aa: CASRLDSYTQYF
CDR3nt: TGCGCCAGCAGGCTGGATTCATATACGCAGTATTTT